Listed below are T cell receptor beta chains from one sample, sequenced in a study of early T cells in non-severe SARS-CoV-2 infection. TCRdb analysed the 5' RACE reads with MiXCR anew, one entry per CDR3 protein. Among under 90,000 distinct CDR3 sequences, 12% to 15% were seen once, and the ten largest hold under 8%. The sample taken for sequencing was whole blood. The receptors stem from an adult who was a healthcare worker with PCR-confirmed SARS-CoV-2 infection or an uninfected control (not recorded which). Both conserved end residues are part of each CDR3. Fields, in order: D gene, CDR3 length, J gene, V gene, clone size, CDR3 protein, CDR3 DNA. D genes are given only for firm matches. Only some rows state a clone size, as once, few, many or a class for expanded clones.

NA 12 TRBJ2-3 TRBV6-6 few CAARGVTDTQYF TGTGCCGCTCGAGGGGTCACGGATACGCAGTATTTT
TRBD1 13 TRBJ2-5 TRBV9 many CASSGGQEETQYF TGTGCCAGCAGCGGCGGACAGGAAGAGACCCAGTACTTC
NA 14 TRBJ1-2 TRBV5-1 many CASSFYGTNYGYTF TGCGCCAGCAGCTTTTACGGCACGAACTATGGCTACACCTTC
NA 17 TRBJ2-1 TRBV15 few CATSRPGGRRSYNEQFF TGTGCCACCAGCAGACCCGGGGGCCGAAGGTCCTACAATGAGCAGTTCTTC
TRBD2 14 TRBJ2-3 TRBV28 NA CASSMSGGRDTQYF TGTGCCAGCAGCATGAGCGGGGGCAGGGATACGCAGTATTTT
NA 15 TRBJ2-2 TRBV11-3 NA CASSLDRVNTGELFF TGTGCCAGCAGCTTAGACAGGGTTAACACCGGGGAGCTGTTTTTT
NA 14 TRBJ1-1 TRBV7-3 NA CASSITGGGTEAFF TGTGCCAGCAGCATAACCGGGGGTGGCACTGAAGCTTTCTTT
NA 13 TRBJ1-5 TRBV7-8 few CASNRDSNQPQHF TGTGCCAGCAATAGAGATAGCAATCAGCCCCAGCATTTT
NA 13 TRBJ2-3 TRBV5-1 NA CASSLTSTDTQYF TGCGCCAGCAGCTTAACCTCCACAGATACGCAGTATTTT
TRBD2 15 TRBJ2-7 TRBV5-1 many CASSGTSGGFYEQYF TGCGCCAGCAGCGGGACTAGCGGGGGCTTCTACGAGCAGTACTTC
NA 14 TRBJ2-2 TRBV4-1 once CASSQGVDTGELFF TGCGCCAGCAGCCAAGGGGTCGACACCGGGGAGCTGTTTTTT
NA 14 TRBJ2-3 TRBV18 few CASSPRFSTDTQYF TGTGCCAGCTCACCTCGATTTAGCACAGATACGCAGTATTTT
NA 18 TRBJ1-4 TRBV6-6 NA CASSQRTALRGTNEKLFF TGTGCCAGCAGTCAGAGGACGGCTCTGAGGGGAACTAATGAAAAACTGTTTTTT
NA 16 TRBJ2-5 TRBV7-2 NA CASSLSTGRGQETQYF TGTGCCAGCAGCTTATCAACAGGGAGGGGGCAAGAGACCCAGTACTTC
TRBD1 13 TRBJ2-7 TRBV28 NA CASAGTGHYEQYF TGTGCCAGCGCCGGGACAGGGCATTACGAGCAGTACTTC
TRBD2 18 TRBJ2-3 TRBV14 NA CASSQDPGLAGSTDTQYF TGTGCCAGCAGCCAAGATCCGGGACTAGCGGGATCCACAGATACGCAGTATTTT
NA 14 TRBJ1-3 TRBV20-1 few CSTGTPYSGNTIYF TGCAGTACTGGGACTCCCTACTCTGGAAACACCATATATTTT
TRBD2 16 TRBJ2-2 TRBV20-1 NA CSARDKGGRNTGELFF TGCAGTGCTAGAGATAAGGGAGGGAGGAACACCGGGGAGCTGTTTTTT
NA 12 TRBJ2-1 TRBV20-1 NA CSARGPSQAQFF TGCAGTGCTAGAGGTCCTTCGCAAGCGCAGTTCTTC
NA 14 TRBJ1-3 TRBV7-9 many CASSFRDAGNTIYF TGTGCCAGCAGCTTTCGGGATGCTGGAAACACCATATATTTT
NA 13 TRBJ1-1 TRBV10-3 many CAMSGTLNTEAFF TGTGCCATGTCCGGGACACTAAACACTGAAGCTTTCTTT
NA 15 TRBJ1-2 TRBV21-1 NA CASSQRTAVNYGYTF TGTGCCAGCAGTCAGAGGACAGCCGTTAACTATGGCTACACCTTC
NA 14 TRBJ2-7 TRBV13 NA CASSSGTVNYEQYF TGTGCCAGCAGCTCGGGGACCGTGAACTACGAGCAGTACTTC
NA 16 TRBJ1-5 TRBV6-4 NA CASRQWEGQWNQPQHF TGTGCCAGCAGACAATGGGAAGGACAGTGGAATCAGCCCCAGCATTTT
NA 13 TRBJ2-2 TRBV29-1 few CSVEVSYTGELFF TGCAGCGTTGAGGTCAGTTACACCGGGGAGCTGTTTTTT
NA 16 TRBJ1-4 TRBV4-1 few CASSQYRDATNEKLFF TGCGCCAGCAGCCAATACAGAGATGCAACTAATGAAAAACTGTTTTTT
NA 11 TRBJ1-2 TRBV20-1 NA CSRDINYGYTF TGCAGCCGGGACATAAACTATGGCTACACCTTC
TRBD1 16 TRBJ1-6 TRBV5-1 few CASSLGQGATNSPLHF TGCGCCAGCAGCTTGGGACAGGGGGCCACTAATTCACCCCTCCACTTT
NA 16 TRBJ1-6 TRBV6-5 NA CASQLSGDPYNSPLHF TGTGCCAGCCAACTCTCAGGGGATCCCTATAATTCACCCCTCCACTTT
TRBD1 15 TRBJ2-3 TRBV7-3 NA CASGLRGQGADTQYF TGTGCCAGCGGCTTAAGGGGACAGGGAGCAGATACGCAGTATTTT
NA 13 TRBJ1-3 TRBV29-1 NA CSVGASSGNTIYF TGCAGCGTTGGGGCAAGCTCTGGAAACACCATATATTTT
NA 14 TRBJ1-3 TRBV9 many CASSVGFRGSTIYF TGTGCCAGCAGCGTAGGTTTCAGGGGAAGCACCATATATTTT
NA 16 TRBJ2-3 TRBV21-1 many CASSNRQLGWADTQYF TGTGCCAGCAGCAACAGACAGCTTGGATGGGCAGATACGCAGTATTTT
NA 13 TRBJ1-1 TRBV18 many CASSPIGSIEAFF TGTGCCAGCTCACCAATAGGGTCTATCGAAGCTTTCTTT
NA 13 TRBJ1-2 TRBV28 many CASSLVSSYGYTF TGTGCCAGCAGTTTAGTCAGTTCCTATGGCTACACCTTC
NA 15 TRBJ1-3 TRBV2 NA CASSEVSAGRNTIYF TGTGCCAGCAGTGAAGTCTCTGCCGGAAGAAACACCATATATTTT
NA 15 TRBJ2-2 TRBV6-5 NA CASSQGPENTGELFF TGTGCCAGCAGTCAGGGACCGGAGAACACCGGGGAGCTGTTTTTT
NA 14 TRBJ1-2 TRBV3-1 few CASSLMGTAYGYTF TGTGCCAGCAGCCTGATGGGGACCGCTTATGGCTACACCTTC
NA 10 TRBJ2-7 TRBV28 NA CASMHREQYF TGTGCCAGCATGCACAGGGAGCAGTACTTC
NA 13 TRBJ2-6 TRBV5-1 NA CASSTSSSIVLTF TGCGCCAGCAGCACCTCTAGTTCAATCGTCCTGACTTTC
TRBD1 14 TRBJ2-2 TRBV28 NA CASRWTGNTGELFF TGTGCCAGCAGATGGACAGGCAACACCGGGGAGCTGTTTTTT
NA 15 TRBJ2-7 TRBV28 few CASSRHGGGSYEQYF TGTGCCAGCAGCCGACACGGCGGAGGCTCCTACGAGCAGTACTTC
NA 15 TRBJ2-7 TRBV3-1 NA CASSQDSGSSYEQYF TGTGCCAGCAGCCAAGATTCAGGGAGCTCCTACGAGCAGTACTTC
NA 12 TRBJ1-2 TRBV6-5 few CASSRDDYGYTF TGTGCCAGCAGTCGGGACGACTATGGCTACACCTTC
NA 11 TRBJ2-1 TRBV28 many CASSLRREQFF TGTGCCAGCAGTTTAAGGCGGGAGCAGTTCTTC
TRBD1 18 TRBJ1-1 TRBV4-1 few CASSPTGDTGREAYEAFF TGCGCCAGCAGCCCTACAGGGGACACAGGGCGGGAGGCATATGAAGCTTTCTTT
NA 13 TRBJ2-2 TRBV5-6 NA CASSLVGPGELFF TGTGCCAGCAGCTTGGTGGGACCCGGGGAGCTGTTTTTT
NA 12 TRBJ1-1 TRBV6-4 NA CASSDSYSEAFF TGTGCCAGCAGTGACTCTTACAGTGAAGCTTTCTTT
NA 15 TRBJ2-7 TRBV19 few CASSMKGGEAYEQYF TGTGCCAGTAGTATGAAGGGAGGTGAGGCCTACGAGCAGTACTTC
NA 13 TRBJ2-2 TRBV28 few CASSPRVAGELFF TGTGCCAGCAGTCCCAGGGTAGCCGGGGAGCTGTTTTTT
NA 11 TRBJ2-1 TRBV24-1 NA CATARANEQFF TGTGCCACCGCGAGGGCGAATGAGCAGTTCTTC
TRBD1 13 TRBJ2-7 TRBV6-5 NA CASRKTGFNEQYF TGTGCCAGCAGAAAGACAGGGTTTAACGAGCAGTACTTC
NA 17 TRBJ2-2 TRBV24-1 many CATSDLGQGTNTGELFF TGTGCCACCAGTGATTTGGGGCAGGGCACGAACACCGGGGAGCTGTTTTTT
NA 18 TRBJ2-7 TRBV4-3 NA CASSQGTSGHSKFYEQYF TGCGCCAGCAGCCAAGGGACCTCGGGACACAGTAAGTTCTACGAGCAGTACTTC
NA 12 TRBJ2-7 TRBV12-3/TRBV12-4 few CASRPLWGMEYF TGTGCCAGCAGGCCCCTATGGGGAATGGAGTACTTC
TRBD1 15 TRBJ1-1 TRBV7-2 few CASSLNRGLRGEAFF TGTGCCAGCAGCCTAAACAGGGGTTTAAGGGGTGAAGCTTTCTTT